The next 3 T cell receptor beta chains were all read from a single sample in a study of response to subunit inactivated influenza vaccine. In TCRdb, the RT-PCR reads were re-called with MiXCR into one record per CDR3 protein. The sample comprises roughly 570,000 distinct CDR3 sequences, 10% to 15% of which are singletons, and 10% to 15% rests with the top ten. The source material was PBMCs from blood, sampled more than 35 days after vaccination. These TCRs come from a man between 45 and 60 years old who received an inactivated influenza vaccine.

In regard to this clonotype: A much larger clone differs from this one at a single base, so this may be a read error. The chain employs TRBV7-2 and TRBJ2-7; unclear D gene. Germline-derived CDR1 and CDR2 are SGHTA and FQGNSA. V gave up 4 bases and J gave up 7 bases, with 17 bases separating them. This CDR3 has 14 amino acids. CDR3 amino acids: CASSSFRWKREQYF. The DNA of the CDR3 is TGTGCCAGCAGCTCATTTCGGTGGAAAAGGGAGCAGTACTTC.

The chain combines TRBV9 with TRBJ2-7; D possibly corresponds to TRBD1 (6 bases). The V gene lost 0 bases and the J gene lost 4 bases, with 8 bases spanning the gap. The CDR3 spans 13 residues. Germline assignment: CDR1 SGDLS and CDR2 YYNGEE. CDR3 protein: CASSVEQGYEQYF. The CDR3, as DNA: TGTGCCAGCAGCGTAGAACAGGGTTACGAGCAGTACTTC. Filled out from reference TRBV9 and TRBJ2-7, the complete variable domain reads DSGVTQTPKHLITATGQRVTLRCSPRSGDLSVYWYQQSLDQGLQFLIQYYNGEERAKGNILERFSAQQFPDLHSELNLSSLELGDSALYFCASSVEQGYEQYFGPGTRLTVT.

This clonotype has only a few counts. The CDR3 DNA follows: TGCAGTGCTAGAGGGACTAGCGGGAGGTCAGATACGCAGTATTTT. Protein product: CSARGTSGRSDTQYF. The chain recombines TRBV20-1 with TRBJ2-3; 14 positions agree with TRBD2. Germline values: CDR1 DFQATT, CDR2 SNEGSKA (reference sequence). J gave up 4 bases and V 1 base, and 1 base lay outside the gene matches. The CDR3 covers 15 residues.